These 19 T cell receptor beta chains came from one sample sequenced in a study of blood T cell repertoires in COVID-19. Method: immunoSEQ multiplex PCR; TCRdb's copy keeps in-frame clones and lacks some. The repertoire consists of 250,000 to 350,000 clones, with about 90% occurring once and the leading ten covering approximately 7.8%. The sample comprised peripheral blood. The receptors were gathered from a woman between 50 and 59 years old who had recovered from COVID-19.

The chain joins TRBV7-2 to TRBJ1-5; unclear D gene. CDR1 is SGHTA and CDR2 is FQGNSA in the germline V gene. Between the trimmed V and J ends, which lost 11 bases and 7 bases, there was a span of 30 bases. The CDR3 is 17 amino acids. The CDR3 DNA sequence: TGTGCCCCCAGACCAGCCCAGAGAGGTTGCCTCGGGCAGCCCCAGCATTTT. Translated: CAPRPAQRGCLGQPQHF.

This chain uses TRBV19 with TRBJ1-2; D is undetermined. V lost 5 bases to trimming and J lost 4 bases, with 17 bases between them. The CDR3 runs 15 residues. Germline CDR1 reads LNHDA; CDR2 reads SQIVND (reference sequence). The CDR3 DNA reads TGTGCCAGTAGTCCACAGATATCCCCATTCTATGGCTACACCTTC. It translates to CASSPQISPFYGYTF.

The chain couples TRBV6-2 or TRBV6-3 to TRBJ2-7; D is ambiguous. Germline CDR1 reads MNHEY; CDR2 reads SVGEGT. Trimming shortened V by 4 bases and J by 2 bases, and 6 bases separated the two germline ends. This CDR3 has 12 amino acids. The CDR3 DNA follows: TGTGCCAGCAGTTCCCCAACCTACGAGCAGTACTTC. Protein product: CASSSPTYEQYF.

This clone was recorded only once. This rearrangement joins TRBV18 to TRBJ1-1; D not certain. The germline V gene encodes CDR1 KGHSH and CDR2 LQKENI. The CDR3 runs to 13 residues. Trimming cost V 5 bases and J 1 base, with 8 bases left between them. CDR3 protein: CASSYTANTEAFF. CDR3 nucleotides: TGTGCCAGCTCATACACAGCGAACACTGAAGCTTTCTTT.

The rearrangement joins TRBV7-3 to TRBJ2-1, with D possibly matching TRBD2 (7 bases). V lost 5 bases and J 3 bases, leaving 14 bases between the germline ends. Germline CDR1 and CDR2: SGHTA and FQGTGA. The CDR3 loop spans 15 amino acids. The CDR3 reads CASSQGGAHYNEQFF. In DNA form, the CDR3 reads TGTGCCAGCAGCCAAGGGGGGGCCCACTACAATGAGCAGTTCTTC.

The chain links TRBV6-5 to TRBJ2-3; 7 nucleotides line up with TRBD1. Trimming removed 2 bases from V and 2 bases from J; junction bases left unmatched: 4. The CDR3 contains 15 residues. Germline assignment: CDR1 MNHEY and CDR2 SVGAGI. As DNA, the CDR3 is TGTGCCAGCAGTTACAAGGGACAGTTCACAGATACGCAGTATTTT. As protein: CASSYKGQFTDTQYF.

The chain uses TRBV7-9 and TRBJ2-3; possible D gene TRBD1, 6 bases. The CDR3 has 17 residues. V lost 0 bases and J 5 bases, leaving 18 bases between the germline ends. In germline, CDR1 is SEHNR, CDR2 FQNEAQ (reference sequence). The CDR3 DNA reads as TGTGCCAGCAGCTTAGCCTTCGGACAGTCGTCCGGAGATACGCAGTATTTT. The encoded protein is CASSLAFGQSSGDTQYF.

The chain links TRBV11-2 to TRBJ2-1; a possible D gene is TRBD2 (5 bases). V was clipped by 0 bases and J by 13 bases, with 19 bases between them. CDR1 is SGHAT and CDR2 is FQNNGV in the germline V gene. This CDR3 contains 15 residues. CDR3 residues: CASSLDGSRRTAQFF. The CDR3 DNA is TGTGCCAGCAGCTTAGATGGGAGCAGGCGGACGGCCCAGTTCTTC.

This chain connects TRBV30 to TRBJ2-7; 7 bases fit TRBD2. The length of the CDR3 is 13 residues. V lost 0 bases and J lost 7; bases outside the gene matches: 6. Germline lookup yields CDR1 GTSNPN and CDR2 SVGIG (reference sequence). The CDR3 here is CAWSVYREGEQYF. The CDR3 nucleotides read TGTGCCTGGAGTGTGTATAGGGAGGGAGAGCAGTACTTC.

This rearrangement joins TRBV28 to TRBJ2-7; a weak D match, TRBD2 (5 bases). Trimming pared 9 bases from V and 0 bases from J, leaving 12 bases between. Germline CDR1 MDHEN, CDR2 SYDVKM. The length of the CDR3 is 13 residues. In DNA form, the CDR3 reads TGTGCCAGTCGGGAAAGGCGCTCCTACGAGCAGTACTTC. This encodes CASRERRSYEQYF.

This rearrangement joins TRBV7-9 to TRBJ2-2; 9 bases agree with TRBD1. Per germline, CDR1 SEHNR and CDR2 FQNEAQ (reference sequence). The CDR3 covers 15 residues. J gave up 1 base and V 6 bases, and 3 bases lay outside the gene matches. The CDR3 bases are TGTGCCAGCAGGCGGGGACAGGGGAACACCGGGGAGCTGTTTTTT. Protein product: CASRRGQGNTGELFF. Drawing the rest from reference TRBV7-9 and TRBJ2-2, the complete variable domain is DTGVSQNPRHKITKRGQNVTFRCDPISEHNRLYWYRQTLGQGPEFLTYFQNEAQLEKSRLLSDRFSAERPKGSFSTLEIQRTEQGDSAMYLCASRRGQGNTGELFFGEGSRLTVL.

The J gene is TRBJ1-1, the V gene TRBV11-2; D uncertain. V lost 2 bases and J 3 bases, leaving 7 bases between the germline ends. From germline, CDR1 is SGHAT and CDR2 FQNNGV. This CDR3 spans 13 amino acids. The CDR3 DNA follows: TGTGCCAGCAGCTTATATCTTGACACTGAAGCTTTCTTT. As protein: CASSLYLDTEAFF.

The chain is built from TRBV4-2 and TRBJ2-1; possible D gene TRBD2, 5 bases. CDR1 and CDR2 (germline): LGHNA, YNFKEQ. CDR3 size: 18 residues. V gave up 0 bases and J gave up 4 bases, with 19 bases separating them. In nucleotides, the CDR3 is TGTGCCAGCAGCCAAGATGGAACGGGCGGACCGGGGTACAATGAGCAGTTCTTC. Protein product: CASSQDGTGGPGYNEQFF.

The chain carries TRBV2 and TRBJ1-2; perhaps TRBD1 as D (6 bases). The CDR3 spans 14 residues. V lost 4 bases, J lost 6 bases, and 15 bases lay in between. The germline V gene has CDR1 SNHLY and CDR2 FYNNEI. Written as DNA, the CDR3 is TGTGCCAGCAGTGGTTATACAGGGAGTAATGGCTACACCTTC. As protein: CASSGYTGSNGYTF.

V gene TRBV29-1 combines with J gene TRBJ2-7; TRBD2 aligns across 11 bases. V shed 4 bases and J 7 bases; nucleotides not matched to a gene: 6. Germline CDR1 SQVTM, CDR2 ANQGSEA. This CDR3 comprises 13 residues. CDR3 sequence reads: CSVGTSGRNEQYF. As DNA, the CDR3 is TGCAGCGTTGGAACTAGCGGGAGAAATGAGCAGTACTTC.

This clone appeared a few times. CDR3 nucleotides: TGTGCCAGCAACCCGAGGTTGGGTAGCAATCAGCCCCAGCATTTT. Translating gives CASNPRLGSNQPQHF. The chain recombines TRBV28 with TRBJ1-5; unclear D gene. This CDR3 is built from 15 residues. Germline V gives CDR1 MDHEN, CDR2 SYDVKM. V was shortened by 7 bases and J by 0 bases, with 13 bases between the two germline ends. Based on the CDR3 plus reference TRBV28 and TRBJ1-5, the full variable domain is DVKVTQSSRYLVKRTGEKVFLECVQDMDHENMFWYRQDPGLGLRLIYFSYDVKMKEKGDIPEGYSVSREKKERFSLILESASTNQTSMYLCASNPRLGSNQPQHFGDGTRLSIL.

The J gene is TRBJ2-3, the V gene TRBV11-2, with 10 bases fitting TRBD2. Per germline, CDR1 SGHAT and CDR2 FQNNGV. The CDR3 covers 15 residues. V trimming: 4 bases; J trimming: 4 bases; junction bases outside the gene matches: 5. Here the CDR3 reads CASSWELAGSDTQYF. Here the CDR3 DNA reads TGTGCCAGCAGCTGGGAACTAGCGGGATCAGATACGCAGTATTTT. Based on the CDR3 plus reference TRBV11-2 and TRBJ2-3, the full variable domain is EAGVAQSPRYKIIEKRQSVAFWCNPISGHATLYWYQQILGQGPKLLIQFQNNGVVDDSQLPKDRFSAERLKGVDSTLKIQPAKLEDSAVYLCASSWELAGSDTQYFGPGTRLTVL.

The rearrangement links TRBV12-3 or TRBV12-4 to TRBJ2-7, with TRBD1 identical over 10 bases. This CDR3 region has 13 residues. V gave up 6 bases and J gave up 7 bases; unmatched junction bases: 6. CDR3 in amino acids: CASRGQGQGEQYF. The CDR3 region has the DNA TGTGCCAGCAGGGGACAGGGGCAGGGAGAGCAGTACTTC.

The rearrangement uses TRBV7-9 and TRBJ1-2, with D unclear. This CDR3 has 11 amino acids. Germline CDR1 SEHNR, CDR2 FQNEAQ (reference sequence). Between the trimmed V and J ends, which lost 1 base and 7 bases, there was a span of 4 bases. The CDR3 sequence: CASSLGLGYTF. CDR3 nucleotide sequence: TGTGCCAGCAGCTTAGGGCTTGGCTACACCTTC.